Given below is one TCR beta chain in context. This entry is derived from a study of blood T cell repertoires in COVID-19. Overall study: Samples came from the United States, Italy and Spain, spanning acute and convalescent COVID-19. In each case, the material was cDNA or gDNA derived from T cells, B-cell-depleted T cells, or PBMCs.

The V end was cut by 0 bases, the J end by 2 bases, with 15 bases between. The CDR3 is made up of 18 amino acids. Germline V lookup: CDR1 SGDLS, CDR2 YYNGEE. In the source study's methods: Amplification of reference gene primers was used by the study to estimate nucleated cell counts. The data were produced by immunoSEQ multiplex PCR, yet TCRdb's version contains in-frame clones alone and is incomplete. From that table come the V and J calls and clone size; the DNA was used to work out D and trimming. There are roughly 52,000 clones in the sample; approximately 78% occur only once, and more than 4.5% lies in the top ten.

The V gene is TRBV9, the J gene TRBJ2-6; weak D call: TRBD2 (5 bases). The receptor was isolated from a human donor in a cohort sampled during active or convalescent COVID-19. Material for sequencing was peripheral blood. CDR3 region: CASSVEVGSGTGANVLTF. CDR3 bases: TGTGCCAGCAGCGTAGAGGTGGGGAGTGGAACTGGGGCCAACGTCCTGACTTTC.